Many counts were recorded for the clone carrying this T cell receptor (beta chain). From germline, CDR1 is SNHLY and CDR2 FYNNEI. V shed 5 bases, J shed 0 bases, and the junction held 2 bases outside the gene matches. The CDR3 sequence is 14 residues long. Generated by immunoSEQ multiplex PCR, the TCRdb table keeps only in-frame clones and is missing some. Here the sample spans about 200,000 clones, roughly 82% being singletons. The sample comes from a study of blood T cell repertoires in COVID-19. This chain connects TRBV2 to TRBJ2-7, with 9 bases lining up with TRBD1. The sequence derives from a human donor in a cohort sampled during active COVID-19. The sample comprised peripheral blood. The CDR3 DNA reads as TGTGCCAGCAGTCGACAGGGGGACTCCTACGAGCAGTACTTC. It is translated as CASSRQGDSYEQYF.